This entry lists 7 T cell receptor beta chains sequenced from one sample in a study of cytomegalovirus exposure and HLA in healthy donors. PCR employed 60 Vbeta and 13 Jbeta primers. Data came from immunoSEQ multiplex PCR; TCRdb stores just in-frame clones and leaves some out. The sample holds approximately 150,000 clones, about 80% seen once. Sequenced: PBMCs. Every receptor here comes from a middle-aged woman in good health and CMV-seronegative.

The chain joins TRBV19 to TRBJ1-2; 8 nucleotides line up with TRBD1. V dropped 5 bases and J dropped 1; count of bases not matched to a gene: 12. CDR1 LNHDA and CDR2 SQIVND come from the germline V gene (reference sequence). The CDR3 has 17 residues. The CDR3 reads CASSFGGQGLNNYGYTF. CDR3 nucleotides: TGTGCCAGTAGTTTCGGTGGACAGGGACTCAATAACTATGGCTACACCTTC.

On this clone: A read error may account for a junction end that differs from germline. The chain joins TRBV7-7 to TRBJ2-2; no clear D. Germline lookup yields CDR1 SSHAT and CDR2 FNYEAQ (reference sequence). This CDR3 is 13 amino acids long. The CDR3 loop is CASSPSVTGELFF. For the CDR3, the DNA is TGTGCTAGCAGCCCCTCGGTAACCGGGGAGCTGTTTTTT.

The J gene is TRBJ2-3, the V gene TRBV9; 13 positions agree with TRBD2. This CDR3 contains 21 residues. The ends lost 3 bases at V and 1 base at J; junction bases unmatched: 17. CDR1 SGDLS and CDR2 YYNGEE come from the germline V gene. The CDR3 here is CASSEEPTSGGPLDRTDTQYF. As DNA, the CDR3 is TGTGCCAGCAGCGAAGAACCGACTAGCGGGGGGCCCCTGGATCGCACAGATACGCAGTATTTT.

This chain joins TRBV2 and TRBJ1-4, with TRBD1 matching over 9 bases. The V gene's germline CDR1 is SNHLY and CDR2 FYNNEI. The V segment lost 6 bases and the J segment 5 bases; nucleotides outside the gene matches: 7. The CDR3 runs to 15 residues. CDR3 region: CASRPYRGRNEKLFF. The CDR3, as DNA: TGTGCCAGCAGGCCCTACAGGGGGCGGAATGAAAAACTGTTTTTT.

DNA of the CDR3: TGTGCCAGCAGTTCCCCGGACACAAACACTGAAGCTTTCTTT. Its protein product is CASSSPDTNTEAFF. V usage is TRBV28 and J usage is TRBJ1-1; D is perhaps TRBD1 (5 bases). There are 14 residues in the CDR3. Germline assignment: CDR1 MDHEN and CDR2 SYDVKM. V lost 4 bases and J lost 2, with 11 bases in between.

The gene calls are TRBV27 and TRBJ2-7; 13 bases are shared with TRBD2. Germline CDR1 MNHEY, CDR2 SMNVEV (reference sequence). Losses at the gene ends were 5 bases for V and 4 bases for J; bases not matched to a gene: 8. The CDR3 covers 16 residues. The CDR3 bases are TGTGCCAGCAGTCCCGGGACTAGCGGGATTATATACGAGCAGTACTTC. It is translated as CASSPGTSGIIYEQYF.

This clone was observed a few times. The sample contains more than one DNA sequence encoding this CDR3. CDR3 sequence (DNA): TGTGCCAGCAGTTTGGAGGAGACCCAGTACTTC. It yields the protein CASSLEETQYF. The chain uses TRBV28 and TRBJ2-5, with D uncertain. In germline, CDR1 is MDHEN, CDR2 SYDVKM. The CDR3 is made up of 11 amino acids. Trimming left V 3 bases short and J 5 bases short, with 4 bases between. Filled out from reference TRBV28 and TRBJ2-5, the complete variable domain reads DVKVTQSSRYLVKRTGEKVFLECVQDMDHENMFWYRQDPGLGLRLIYFSYDVKMKEKGDIPEGYSVSREKKERFSLILESASTNQTSMYLCASSLEETQYFGPGTRLLVL.